Listed here are 15 T cell receptor beta chains from one sample, sequenced in a study of long-term antiretroviral therapy in people with HIV. Samples were assayed with immunoSEQ v3.0 at survey level. Assay used: immunoSEQ multiplex PCR; TCRdb lists only in-frame clones, some missing. The data hold about 20,000 clones, with approximately 80% observed a single time. This sample comprised unsorted PBMCs, obtained 0.2 years after starting antiretroviral therapy. The receptors originated from a woman aged 40 to 50 with HIV.

This clone was observed a single time. The chain is built from TRBV4-2 and TRBJ2-5; perhaps TRBD2 as D (7 bases). Trimming cost V 0 bases and J 5 bases, with 16 bases left between them. Germline CDR1 and CDR2: LGHNA and YNFKEQ. The CDR3 has 16 residues. The DNA of the CDR3 is TGTGCCAGCAGCCAAGATGTTCGAGGGGGAGGGGAGACCCAGTACTTC. Protein product: CASSQDVRGGGETQYF.

The V call is TRBV4-1, the J call TRBJ2-7, with D maybe TRBD2 (5 bases). V gave up 0 bases and J gave up 0 bases, with 12 bases separating them. CDR1 MGHRA and CDR2 YSYEKL come from the germline V gene. The CDR3 has 16 residues. CDR3 residues: CASSQELGGFSYEQYF. The CDR3 region has the DNA TGCGCCAGCAGCCAAGAATTAGGCGGGTTCTCCTACGAGCAGTACTTC.

In nucleotides, the CDR3 is TGTGCCAGCTCACCACAGGGAGACGAGCAGTACTTC. Translation: CASSPQGDEQYF. The rearrangement links TRBV18 to TRBJ2-7; TRBD2 might be the D (5 bases). From germline, CDR1 is KGHSH and CDR2 LQKENI. The CDR3 runs to 12 residues. The V and J ends lost 1 base and 5 bases respectively, with 6 bases between them.

The V call is TRBV21-1, the J call TRBJ2-3; TRBD1 is the table's D call and was not checked against the DNA. TRBV21-1 is noted as a pseudogene. The CDR3 is 18 residues long. The CDR3: CPAGRGTGRITSTDTQYF. The CDR3 bases are TGCCCCGCAGGCCGTGGGACAGGTCGAATTACTAGCACAGATACGCAGTATTTT.

The CDR3 here is CASKAGTDTQYF. In DNA form, the CDR3 reads TGCGCCAGCAAGGCTGGGACAGATACGCAGTATTTT. The chain couples TRBV23-1 to TRBJ2-3; no clear D. TRBV23-1 carries the ORF label, with uncertain function. This CDR3 has 12 residues. V lost 7 bases to trimming and J lost 3 bases, with 8 bases between them.

This clone is medium-sized (0.01 to 0.1%). The chain employs TRBV11-3 and TRBJ2-1, with unresolved D. Germline loops: CDR1 SGHNT, CDR2 YENEEA. V gave up 1 base and J gave up 9 bases, with 7 bases separating them. The CDR3 has 12 amino acids. The CDR3 spells CASSLVGGEQFF. The CDR3 bases are TGTGCCAGCAGCTTAGTGGGCGGTGAGCAGTTCTTC.

The chain combines TRBV6-6 with TRBJ2-3, with D possibly matching TRBD1 (6 bases). Germline loops: CDR1 MNHNY, CDR2 SVGAGI (reference sequence). Trimming removed 5 bases at V and 2 bases at J, with 11 bases between. The length of the CDR3 is 14 residues. CDR3 nucleotides: TGTGCCAGCAGTAAACAGGGATTCACAGATACGCAGTATTTT. Translation: CASSKQGFTDTQYF.

This clone was picked up one time. The chain joins TRBV27 to TRBJ2-2; 9 bases are shared with TRBD2. The V gene's germline CDR1 is MNHEY and CDR2 SMNVEV (reference sequence). The CDR3 spans 17 residues. Losses at the gene ends were 3 bases for V and 7 bases for J; bases not matched to a gene: 12. CDR3 bases: TGTGCCAGCAGTTTGGAGGGCGGGGGGGCCTTTAGCGGGGAGCTGTTTTTT. This translates into CASSLEGGGAFSGELFF.

The V and J genes are TRBV11-3 and TRBJ1-6, with D tentatively TRBD1 (6 bases). CDR1 and CDR2 (germline): SGHNT, YENEEA. Deletions cut 2 bases from V and 8 bases from J, with 7 bases between. There are 13 residues in the CDR3. The CDR3 DNA follows: TGTGCCAGCAGCTTACGGACAGATTCACCCCTCCACTTT. Its translation: CASSLRTDSPLHF. Combining the CDR3 with reference TRBV11-3 and TRBJ1-6 gives the whole variable domain EAGVVQSPRYKIIEKKQPVAFWCNPISGHNTLYWYLQNLGQGPELLIRYENEEAVDDSQLPKDRFSAERLKGVDSTLKIQPAELGDSAVYLCASSLRTDSPLHFGNGTRLTVT.

This rearrangement joins TRBV19 to TRBJ2-5, with a possible D match to TRBD2 (5 bases). The CDR3 extends over 14 amino acids. CDR1 LNHDA and CDR2 SQIVND come from the germline V gene (reference sequence). With 3 bases removed from V and 0 bases from J, the gap between germline ends came to 8 bases. CDR3 residues: CASSISGYQETQYF. The CDR3 nucleotides read TGTGCCAGTAGTATTTCGGGGTACCAAGAGACCCAGTACTTC.

The chain is built from TRBV5-6 and TRBJ1-1; D gene uncertain. V lost 1 base and J lost 1, with 8 bases in between. Germline values: CDR1 SGHDT, CDR2 YYEEEE. The CDR3 contains 14 residues. CDR3 DNA: TGTGCCAGCAGCTTGCCAGATTGGAACACTGAAGCTTTCTTT. Translation gives CASSLPDWNTEAFF.

The gene calls are TRBV19 and TRBJ2-7, with a weak D call TRBD2 (6 bases). V was shortened by 8 bases and J by 6 bases, with 20 bases between the two germline ends. The germline V gene encodes CDR1 LNHDA and CDR2 SQIVND (reference sequence). CDR3 size: 14 residues. The CDR3 sequence: CASAWAGGESEQYF. CDR3 bases: TGTGCCAGTGCCTGGGCGGGCGGGGAGAGCGAGCAGTACTTC.

This clone has more than one count but fewer than ten. The genes are TRBV5-6 and TRBJ2-7; the match to TRBD2 covers 9 bases. The V gene's germline CDR1 is SGHDT and CDR2 YYEEEE. The CDR3 is made up of 15 amino acids. The trim removed 0 bases at V and 3 bases at J, leaving 4 bases unmatched. This chain's CDR3 is CASSLGTSAYYEQYF. DNA of the CDR3: TGTGCCAGCAGCTTGGGGACTAGCGCCTACTACGAGCAGTACTTC.

The chain employs TRBV6-1 and TRBJ1-3; TRBD1 agrees at 9 bases. Germline V gives CDR1 MNHNS, CDR2 SASEGT. The trim removed 6 bases at V and 2 bases at J, leaving 5 bases unmatched. CDR3 length equals 15 residues. In DNA form, the CDR3 reads TGTGCCAGCAGACCGACAGGGGGGACTGGAAACACCATATATTTT. This sequence encodes CASRPTGGTGNTIYF.

J is TRBJ2-7 and V is TRBV4-1; D remains ambiguous. The CDR3 extends over 14 amino acids. Trimming stripped 1 base from V and 0 bases from J, with 7 bases between. Germline CDR1 MGHRA, CDR2 YSYEKL. CDR3 residues: CASSQVQDSYEQYF. The CDR3 nucleotides are TGCGCCAGCAGCCAAGTGCAGGACTCCTACGAGCAGTACTTC.